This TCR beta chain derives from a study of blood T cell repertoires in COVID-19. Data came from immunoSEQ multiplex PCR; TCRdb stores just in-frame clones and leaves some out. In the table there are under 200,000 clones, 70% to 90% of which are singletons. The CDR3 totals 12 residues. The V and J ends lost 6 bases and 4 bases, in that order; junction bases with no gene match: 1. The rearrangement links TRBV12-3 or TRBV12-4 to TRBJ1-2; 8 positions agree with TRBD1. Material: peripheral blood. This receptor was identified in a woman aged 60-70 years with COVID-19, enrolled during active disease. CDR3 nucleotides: TGTGCCAGCAGCGACAGGGGCTATGGCTACACCTTC. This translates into CASSDRGYGYTF.